The 2 T cell receptor beta chains below all came from one sample that was sequenced in a study of T cells in tuberculosis. This table comes from immunoSEQ multiplex PCR, and its TCRdb copy is limited to in-frame clones, with some not included. The data contain 25,000 to 35,000 clones, just under 97% of them seen just once; the ten biggest clones take up 2.4%. Sequenced sample: PBMCs. These receptors were collected from a donor between 10 and 29 years old with latent tuberculosis or without tuberculosis infection.

The chain combines TRBV5-1 with TRBJ2-1, with a tentative D call TRBD2 (6 bases). This CDR3 contains 15 residues. V lost 0 bases and J 4 bases, leaving 11 bases between the germline ends. Germline V gene sequence: CDR1 SGHRS, CDR2 YFSETQ. The CDR3 protein is CASSLVGSSYNEQFF. The CDR3 coding sequence is TGCGCCAGCAGCTTGGTCGGGAGCAGTTACAATGAGCAGTTCTTC.

This chain links TRBV5-4 with TRBJ2-3; TRBD2 matches 10 bases. Per the germline V gene, CDR1 is SGHNT and CDR2 is YYREEE (reference sequence). The CDR3 has 16 residues. The trim removed 5 bases at V and 1 base at J, leaving 7 bases unmatched. DNA for the CDR3: TGTGCCAGCAGTTATCAACTAGCGGGGCGCACAGATACGCAGTATTTT. Its protein is CASSYQLAGRTDTQYF.